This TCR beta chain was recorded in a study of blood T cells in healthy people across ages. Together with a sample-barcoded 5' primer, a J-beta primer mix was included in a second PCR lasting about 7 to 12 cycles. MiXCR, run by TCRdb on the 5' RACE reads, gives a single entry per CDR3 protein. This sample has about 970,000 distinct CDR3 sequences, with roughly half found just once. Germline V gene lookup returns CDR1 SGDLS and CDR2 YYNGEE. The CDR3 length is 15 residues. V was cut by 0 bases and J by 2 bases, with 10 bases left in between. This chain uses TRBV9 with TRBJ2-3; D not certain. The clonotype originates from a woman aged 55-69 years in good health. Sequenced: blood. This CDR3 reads CASSVGDGVTDTQYF. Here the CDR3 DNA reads TGTGCCAGCAGCGTAGGGGATGGGGTCACAGATACGCAGTATTTT.